This T cell receptor (beta chain) was captured by sequencing in a study of T cell responses to AZD1222 COVID-19 vaccine. Points from the study as a whole: Targets within unmutated variant regions were reportedly found for nearly half of spike-specific TCRs. In all cases, repertoires were sampled only after the peak T cell response.

Produced via immunoSEQ multiplex PCR; TCRdb's table is partial and in-frame only. This sample has 90,000 to 150,000 clones, with about 85% found just once. The study pooled second doses at about 4 or about 12 weeks. This CDR3 comprises 12 residues. With 4 bases clipped from V and 14 bases from J, the junction kept 4 bases outside the gene matches. Note on this clone: Antigen unknown.

The rearrangement joins TRBV12-3 or TRBV12-4 to TRBJ1-6; TRBD1 agrees at 8 bases. The clonotype comes from an adult who received the AZD1222 COVID-19 vaccine. Sequencing used peripheral blood, obtained 28 days after the second AZD1222 dose. This CDR3 reads CASSSGQGSLHF. CDR3 bases: TGTGCCAGCAGTTCTGGACAGGGCTCCCTCCACTTT.